Each of the 18 T cell receptor beta chains below was sequenced from the same sample in a study of shared clonotypes between healthy human individuals. It was CD45RO-negative cells, positively selected for CCR7, that made up naive CD8 cells, with terminally differentiated effector memory CD45RA+ cells excluded. Using immunoSEQ multiplex PCR, the repertoire was profiled, and TCRdb retains in-frame clones only, with some absent. The data show about 2 million clones, roughly 94% seen once. The source material was naive CD8+ T cells sorted from blood. All receptors derive from a man aged 18 to 29 in good health.

This clone was counted once. The rearrangement joins TRBV4-2 to TRBJ2-1; TRBD2 aligns across 12 bases. The CDR3 consists of 19 residues. Germline values: CDR1 LGHNA, CDR2 YNFKEQ. V was clipped by 0 bases and J by 2 bases; unmatched bases: 8. In DNA, the CDR3 is TGTGCCAGCAGCCAAGACGGCCCTCTAGCGGGGGGGCCCTACAATGAGCAGTTCTTC. It encodes CASSQDGPLAGGPYNEQFF.

Concerning this clone itself: This sample also contains other DNA sequences that code for the same CDR3. The CDR3 loop is CASSEARSNQPQHF. The CDR3 nucleotides read TGTGCCAGCAGTGAAGCCAGGTCCAATCAGCCCCAGCATTTT. The J gene is TRBJ1-5, the V gene TRBV6-1, with D unresolved. V was shortened by 0 bases and J by 3 bases, with 6 bases between the two germline ends. The CDR3 is 14 amino acids. CDR1 and CDR2 (germline): MNHNS, SASEGT.

This rearrangement joins TRBV13 to TRBJ2-7, with 12 bases fitting TRBD2. CDR1 is PRHDT, CDR2 FYEKMQ, per germline (reference sequence). The CDR3 consists of 16 residues. V shed 5 bases and J 3 bases; nucleotides not matched to a gene: 8. CDR3 amino acids: CASSPGLAGPIYEQYF. The CDR3, as DNA: TGTGCCAGCAGCCCCGGACTAGCGGGACCGATCTACGAGCAGTACTTC.

This clone was observed a handful of times. This rearrangement joins TRBV7-8 to TRBJ2-7, with 10 bases matching TRBD2. The CDR3 runs to 16 residues. V shed 8 bases and J 3 bases; nucleotides not matched to a gene: 13. CDR1 and CDR2 (germline): SGHVS, FQNEAQ. CDR3 residues: CASWGGGLAGVYEQYF. The CDR3, as DNA: TGTGCCAGCTGGGGGGGAGGGCTAGCGGGAGTCTACGAGCAGTACTTC.

This clone has just one count. This same CDR3 is encoded by further DNA sequences in the sample. This chain joins TRBV4-3 and TRBJ1-4, with D possibly matching TRBD1 (5 bases). Germline values: CDR1 LGHNA, CDR2 YSLEER. The V gene lost 3 bases and the J gene lost 4 bases, with 15 bases spanning the gap. The CDR3 has 16 residues. CDR3 region: CASSQEGEGLNEKLFF. DNA of the CDR3: TGCGCCAGCAGCCAGGAAGGCGAGGGACTTAATGAAAAACTGTTTTTT.

V usage is TRBV5-1 and J usage is TRBJ2-5; tentatively, D is TRBD1 or TRBD2 (6 bases each). V lost 4 bases, J lost 0 bases, and 16 bases lay in between. CDR1 and CDR2 from the germline V gene are SGHRS and YFSETQ. The CDR3 consists of 16 residues. The chain's CDR3 is CASSTVGGLYQETQYF. CDR3 coding DNA: TGCGCCAGCAGCACGGTCGGGGGCTTGTACCAAGAGACCCAGTACTTC.

J is TRBJ2-5 and V is TRBV10-3, with TRBD1 identical over 7 bases. The germline V gene has CDR1 ENHRY and CDR2 SYGVKD. The CDR3 covers 17 residues. Trimming at V came to 10 bases and at J to 3 bases, leaving 20 bases not matched to a gene. The CDR3, as DNA: TGTGCCACGCAGGGGCTAGAGCTTTTTACAGGGGAAGAGACCCAGTACTTC. This translates into CATQGLELFTGEETQYF.

This chain joins TRBV27 and TRBJ1-4; D perhaps matches TRBD1 (5 bases). CDR3 length: 13 amino acids. Germline-derived CDR1 and CDR2 are MNHEY and SMNVEV (reference sequence). V lost 8 bases to trimming and J lost 4 bases, with 11 bases between them. DNA of the CDR3: TGTGCCAGCCGGGGGGATGGTAATGAAAAACTGTTTTTT. Translated: CASRGDGNEKLFF.

This chain uses TRBV27 with TRBJ2-7, with 9 positions matching TRBD1. Losses at the gene ends were 0 bases for V and 5 bases for J; bases not matched to a gene: 11. This CDR3 is 17 amino acids long. Germline V gene data show CDR1 as MNHEY and CDR2 as SMNVEV (reference sequence). In nucleotides, the CDR3 is TGTGCCAGCAGTTTATCGAAAGGGACAGGGAGAGGAAACGAGCAGTACTTC. It codes for CASSLSKGTGRGNEQYF.

The chain couples TRBV7-8 to TRBJ1-1; no definite D call. The CDR3 is 14 residues long. Looked up from germline, CDR1 is SGHVS and CDR2 is FQNEAQ. Trimming took 1 base from V and 3 from J, leaving 9 bases between them. CDR3 region: CASSLVRLDTEAFF. DNA of the CDR3: TGTGCCAGCAGCTTAGTCAGGTTGGACACTGAAGCTTTCTTT. Full variable domain (outside the CDR3, taken from reference TRBV7-8 and TRBJ1-1): GAGVSQSPRYKVAKRGQDVALRCDPISGHVSLFWYQQALGQGPEFLTYFQNEAQLDKSGLPSDRFFAERPEGSVSTLKIQRTQQEDSAVYLCASSLVRLDTEAFFGQGTRLTVV.

The V and J genes are TRBV27 and TRBJ2-7; D is possibly TRBD1 or TRBD2 (6 bases each). CDR3 length: 15 residues. Per the germline V gene, CDR1 is MNHEY and CDR2 is SMNVEV (reference sequence). Trimming took 0 bases from V and 5 from J, leaving 14 bases between them. CDR3 bases: TGTGCCAGCAGTTTATCGGAAGAGGGGGGTGACGAGCAGTACTTC. This sequence encodes CASSLSEEGGDEQYF.

V is TRBV9 and J is TRBJ1-5; 9 bases agree with TRBD1. With 3 bases clipped from V and 6 bases from J, the junction kept 7 bases outside the gene matches. Germline CDR1 is SGDLS and CDR2 is YYNGEE. The CDR3 extends over 15 amino acids. The CDR3, as DNA: TGTGCCAGCAGCGGAGGGACAGGGTGGTTTCAGCCCCAGCATTTT. This codes for CASSGGTGWFQPQHF.

The chain is built from TRBV9 and TRBJ2-3; 7 nucleotides match TRBD1. Germline CDR1 is SGDLS and CDR2 is YYNGEE. Unmatched junction bases numbered 16, after V lost 3 bases and J lost 0 bases. CDR3 length: 19 amino acids. The CDR3 is CASSATSGTDLTSTDTQYF. Here the CDR3 DNA reads TGTGCCAGCAGCGCCACCTCCGGGACAGACTTGACTAGCACAGATACGCAGTATTTT.

The chain is built from TRBV4-1 and TRBJ2-7; D remains ambiguous. V lost 1 base and J 6 bases, leaving 10 bases between the germline ends. CDR3 length: 13 amino acids. CDR1 and CDR2 (germline): MGHRA, YSYEKL. CDR3 nucleotides: TGCGCCAGCAGCCAAGGTATGGGGATCGAGCAGTACTTC. As protein: CASSQGMGIEQYF.

CDR3 sequence (DNA): TGTGCCTGGAGTGTAGAGGGCGATAGCAATCAGCCCCAGCATTTT. This gives the protein CAWSVEGDSNQPQHF. The chain links TRBV30 to TRBJ1-5, with D uncertain. Trimming stripped 0 bases from V and 0 bases from J, with 9 bases between. This CDR3 region has 15 residues. CDR1 is GTSNPN and CDR2 is SVGIG in the germline V gene (reference sequence).

The genes are TRBV15 and TRBJ2-1; TRBD2 agrees at 10 bases. Germline CDR1 reads LNHNV; CDR2 reads YYDKDF (reference sequence). The CDR3 length is 15 residues. The junction had 3 bases not matched to a gene; V was cut back by 0 bases and J by 7 bases. The CDR3 sequence is CATSREGSGRNEQFF. DNA of the CDR3: TGTGCCACCAGCAGAGAAGGTAGCGGGAGGAATGAGCAGTTCTTC. Together with reference TRBV15 and TRBJ2-1, the CDR3 gives the full variable domain: DAMVIQNPRYQVTQFGKPVTLSCSQTLNHNVMYWYQQKSSQAPKLLFHYYDKDFNNEADTPDNFQSRRPNTSFCFLDIRSPGLGDTAMYLCATSREGSGRNEQFFGPGTRLTVL.

This clone was recorded only once. The gene calls are TRBV6-4 and TRBJ2-7, with 7 bases matching TRBD1. Trimming cost V 7 bases and J 4 bases; bases outside gene matches: 4. Germline CDR1 reads MRHNA; CDR2 reads SNTAGT. The CDR3 is 12 amino acids. DNA of the CDR3: TGTGCCAGCAACGGACAGGTTTACGAGCAGTACTTC. It encodes CASNGQVYEQYF.

This clone was picked up one time. Other DNA sequences of this sample code for an identical CDR3. The chain recombines TRBV4-1 with TRBJ2-7; weak D call: TRBD2 (6 bases). Between the trimmed V and J ends, which lost 6 bases and 4 bases, there was a span of 13 bases. This CDR3 is 13 amino acids long. Per the germline V gene, CDR1 is MGHRA and CDR2 is YSYEKL. CDR3 in DNA: TGCGCCAGCAGTCTGGGACTGTCGTACGAGCAGTACTTC. It is translated as CASSLGLSYEQYF.